The 28 T cell receptor beta chains reported below all come from one sample, sequenced in a study of blood T cells in healthy people across ages. A second PCR of roughly 6 to 12 cycles used a sample-barcoded 5' primer and a J-beta primer mix. TCRdb passed the 5' RACE reads through MiXCR, listing each CDR3 protein once. This sample carries about 1.1 million distinct CDR3 sequences, around two fifths of them seen once, and the ten largest clones take around 13%. The specimen sequenced was blood. These receptors all stem from a man younger than 30 in good health.

Many counts were recorded for this clonotype. The chain recombines TRBV29-1 with TRBJ2-3; D tentatively reads TRBD1 or TRBD2 (5 bases each). The V gene lost 8 bases and the J gene lost 0 bases, with 15 bases spanning the gap. CDR3 length: 14 amino acids. Germline CDR1 is SQVTM and CDR2 is ANQGSEA. The CDR3 sequence: CSTEGISSTDTQYF. For the CDR3, the DNA is TGCAGCACCGAGGGGATCTCTAGCACAGATACGCAGTATTTT.

This clonotype was observed a few times. The chain employs TRBV28 and TRBJ2-1; D is perhaps TRBD1 or TRBD2 (5 bases each). The CDR3 is 13 residues long. In germline, CDR1 is MDHEN, CDR2 SYDVKM. V was shortened by 3 bases and J by 7 bases, with 10 bases between the two germline ends. As DNA, the CDR3 is TGTGCCAGCAGTTTTTCCGGGGCGAATGAGCAGTTCTTC. Encoded protein: CASSFSGANEQFF.

The CDR3 reads CASRQGDTGELFF. The CDR3 nucleotides read TGTGCCAGTAGACAGGGGGACACCGGGGAGCTGTTTTTT. The chain combines TRBV6-2 or TRBV6-3 with TRBJ2-2, with TRBD1 identical over 9 bases. Per the germline V gene, CDR1 is MNHEY and CDR2 is SVGEGT. This CDR3 comprises 13 residues. V shed 9 bases, J shed 3 bases, and the junction held 2 bases outside the gene matches.

Of note for this clonotype: With a much larger clone just one base away, this may be a read error. The chain joins TRBV6-5 to TRBJ2-3; no definite D call. The germline gives CDR1 MNHEY, CDR2 SVGAGI. The V end was cut by 6 bases, the J end by 6 bases, with 13 bases between. This CDR3 comprises 13 residues. In DNA, the CDR3 is TGTGCCAGCAGGCCGATAACAGTGGATACGCAGTATTTT. Its protein is CASRPITVDTQYF.

The V and J genes are TRBV11-1 and TRBJ2-1; 9 bases align to TRBD1. This CDR3 spans 15 amino acids. V trimming: 5 bases; J trimming: 4 bases; junction bases outside the gene matches: 6. CDR1 SGHAT and CDR2 FQDESV come from the germline V gene (reference sequence). The CDR3 DNA is TGTGCCAGCAGCCAAACAGGGGGCGCTTACAATGAGCAGTTCTTC. It is translated as CASSQTGGAYNEQFF. The variable domain in full, with the rest retrieved from reference TRBV11-1 and TRBJ2-1, is EAEVAQSPRYKITEKSQAVAFWCDPISGHATLYWYRQILGQGPELLVQFQDESVVDDSQLPKDRFSAERLKGVDSTLKIQPAELGDSAMYLCASSQTGGAYNEQFFGPGTRLTVL.

This clonotype has only a few counts. V usage is TRBV6-5 and J usage is TRBJ2-7; 7 bases line up with TRBD2. The better agreement between TRBJ2-5 and the DNA end casts doubt on the J call. Germline V gene sequence: CDR1 MNHEY, CDR2 SVGAGI. The length of the CDR3 is 13 residues. CDR3 in DNA: TGTGCCAGCAACCCGGGGGAGGGAGAGACCCAGTACTTC. Amino acid sequence: CASNPGEGETQYF.

The V and J genes are TRBV12-3 or TRBV12-4 and TRBJ1-1, with 7 nucleotides matching TRBD1. V dropped 5 bases and J dropped 8; count of bases not matched to a gene: 11. This CDR3 has 14 amino acids. Here the CDR3 reads CASSRRDSYLEAFF. Here the CDR3 DNA reads TGTGCCAGCAGTCGCAGGGACAGCTATCTCGAAGCTTTCTTT.

There are a few counts of this clonotype. V gene TRBV12-3 or TRBV12-4 combines with J gene TRBJ1-5; D gene ambiguous. This CDR3 comprises 13 residues. V was pared by 3 bases and J by 10 bases, with 13 bases between. This CDR3 is CASSFGGGVPQHF. CDR3 DNA: TGTGCCAGCAGTTTTGGCGGTGGCGTTCCCCAGCATTTT.

This clonotype has more than one count but fewer than ten. The J gene is TRBJ1-2, the V gene TRBV12-3 or TRBV12-4, with 11 bases matching TRBD1. This CDR3 contains 14 residues. Trimming removed 6 bases from V and 8 bases from J; junction bases left unmatched: 8. Here the CDR3 DNA reads TGTGCCAGCAGCCGCGGACAGGGGGCAAACGGCTACACCTTC. Its translation is CASSRGQGANGYTF.

This clonotype occurred once. The chain links TRBV7-6 to TRBJ2-3; TRBD1 matches 10 bases. The CDR3 contains 15 residues. Unmatched junction bases numbered 8, after V lost 5 bases and J lost 6 bases. Looked up from germline, CDR1 is SGHVS and CDR2 is FNYEAQ. The CDR3 DNA follows: TGTGCCAGCAGCACCCGGGACAGGGGCCGGGATACGCAGTATTTT. It translates to CASSTRDRGRDTQYF.

The chain has TRBV6-2 or TRBV6-3 and TRBJ1-2; D not resolved. Trimming took off 3 bases at V and 3 bases at J, with 8 bases between the two ends. This CDR3 region has 13 residues. Germline V gene data show CDR1 as MNHEY and CDR2 as SVGEGT. The CDR3 sequence: CASSYREYYGYTF. The CDR3 nucleotides read TGTGCCAGCAGTTATCGGGAGTACTATGGCTACACCTTC.

The table lists this clonotype with a few counts. The V gene is TRBV12-3 or TRBV12-4, the J gene TRBJ2-2, with 7 bases that match TRBD1. The V and J ends lost 5 bases and 1 base, in that order; junction bases with no gene match: 4. The CDR3 is 15 amino acids. CDR3: CASSPDRVNTGELFF. CDR3 DNA sequence: TGTGCCAGCAGTCCTGACAGGGTGAACACCGGGGAGCTGTTTTTT.

This chain uses TRBV2 with TRBJ1-1; D unclear. V lost 8 bases and J lost 0, with 13 bases in between. This CDR3 region has 14 residues. Per the germline V gene, CDR1 is SNHLY and CDR2 is FYNNEI. The CDR3 reads CASLRTVLNTEAFF. The CDR3 DNA reads as TGTGCCAGCCTCAGGACGGTCTTGAACACTGAAGCTTTCTTT.

The V and J genes are TRBV12-3 or TRBV12-4 and TRBJ1-1; possibly TRBD1 for D (6 bases). The CDR3 contains 17 residues. V was clipped by 3 bases and J by 2 bases, with 19 bases between them. The CDR3, as DNA: TGTGCCAGCAGTTTGGAGGGGGACTCAAGGCCTAACACTGAAGCTTTCTTT. It codes for CASSLEGDSRPNTEAFF.

The CDR3 bases are TGCAGTGCTAGAGAGGACAGGGGGCCGTATAATTCACCCCTCCACTTT. Its protein is CSAREDRGPYNSPLHF. J is TRBJ1-6 and V is TRBV20-1; TRBD1 matches 11 bases. V was pared by 0 bases and J by 4 bases, with 2 bases of the junction left unmatched. Germline V lookup: CDR1 DFQATT, CDR2 SNEGSKA (reference sequence). The CDR3 is 16 residues long.

Only a few counts were recorded for this clonotype. This rearrangement joins TRBV29-1 to TRBJ2-2; D possibly uses TRBD1 or TRBD2 (6 bases each). Trimming removed 0 bases at V and 6 bases at J, with 11 bases between. CDR1 SQVTM and CDR2 ANQGSEA come from the germline V gene. CDR3 length: 14 amino acids. The CDR3 region is CSVEDRGEAGELFF. The CDR3 DNA reads as TGCAGCGTTGAAGATAGGGGGGAGGCCGGGGAGCTGTTTTTT.

This clonotype has just a few counts. The CDR3 DNA reads TGTGCCAGCAGCCGACAGGCCAAAAACATTCAGTACTTC. It encodes CASSRQAKNIQYF. The V call is TRBV12-3 or TRBV12-4, the J call TRBJ2-4; tentative D call: TRBD1 (5 bases). Trimming left V 6 bases short and J 1 base short, with 7 bases between. CDR3 length: 13 amino acids.

The CDR3 DNA reads as TGCGCCAGCAGCCAAGAGGGACAGAGCAGCTATGGCTACACCTTC. It specifies CASSQEGQSSYGYTF. The chain recombines TRBV4-1 with TRBJ1-2, with 7 bases matching TRBD1. Germline V gives CDR1 MGHRA, CDR2 YSYEKL. CDR3 length: 15 amino acids. The J segment lost 4 bases and the V segment lost 0 bases, leaving 5 bases of the junction unmatched.

The genes are TRBV7-3 and TRBJ2-5, with TRBD1 matching over 8 bases. CDR1 SGHTA and CDR2 FQGTGA come from the germline V gene. V was clipped by 0 bases and J by 3 bases; unmatched bases: 9. The CDR3 contains 17 residues. The CDR3 protein is CASSLTPRTGLKETQYF. The CDR3 nucleotides read TGTGCCAGCAGCTTAACTCCAAGGACAGGGCTAAAAGAGACCCAGTACTTC.

This clonotype was detected a few times. The chain uses TRBV6-5 and TRBJ1-1; the D is unclear. Looked up from germline, CDR1 is MNHEY and CDR2 is SVGAGI. The CDR3 covers 14 residues. V lost 5 bases and J lost 4, with 14 bases in between. The CDR3 is CASSTGTGATEAFF. In nucleotides, the CDR3 is TGTGCCAGCAGTACCGGTACGGGTGCCACTGAAGCTTTCTTT.

For the CDR3, the DNA is TGCGCCAGCAGCTTGGGCAGGGGCGCAAACACCGGGGAGCTGTTTTTT. It yields the protein CASSLGRGANTGELFF. The V gene is TRBV5-1, the J gene TRBJ2-2; D possibly corresponds to TRBD1 (6 bases). CDR1 is SGHRS and CDR2 is YFSETQ in the germline V gene. With 0 bases removed from V and 2 bases from J, the gap between germline ends came to 11 bases. CDR3 length: 16 residues. The full variable domain, rest sourced from reference TRBV5-1 and TRBJ2-2, is KAGVTQTPRYLIKTRGQQVTLSCSPISGHRSVSWYQQTPGQGLQFLFEYFSETQRNKGNFPGRFSGRQFSNSRSEMNVSTLELGDSALYLCASSLGRGANTGELFFGEGSRLTVL.

J is TRBJ2-5 and V is TRBV10-3; D ambiguous. Germline assignment: CDR1 ENHRY and CDR2 SYGVKD. Trimming pared 4 bases from V and 3 bases from J, leaving 3 bases between. CDR3 length equals 11 residues. The CDR3 DNA reads TGTGCCATCAGTGCTAAAGAGACCCAGTACTTC. This codes for CAISAKETQYF.

Here the CDR3 reads CASSRRQGNYNEQFF. CDR3 DNA: TGTGCCAGCAGTAGACGACAGGGAAATTACAATGAGCAGTTCTTC. J is TRBJ2-1 and V is TRBV6-6, with TRBD1 identical over 7 bases. From germline, CDR1 is MNHNY and CDR2 SVGAGI (reference sequence). Trimming removed 5 bases from V and 4 bases from J; junction bases left unmatched: 8. The CDR3 totals 15 residues.

This chain connects TRBV5-1 to TRBJ2-5, with a possible D match to TRBD2 (5 bases). CDR3 length: 13 residues. Germline V lookup: CDR1 SGHRS, CDR2 YFSETQ. Trimming took off 5 bases at V and 2 bases at J, with 10 bases between the two ends. The CDR3 coding sequence is TGCGCCAGCAGACTAGGTGGGCAAGAGACCCAGTACTTC. Translated, it gives CASRLGGQETQYF.

The rearrangement uses TRBV7-8 and TRBJ1-4; no clear D. Germline-derived CDR1 and CDR2 are SGHVS and FQNEAQ. The CDR3 extends over 15 amino acids. Between the trimmed V and J ends, which lost 1 base and 4 bases, there was a span of 10 bases. The CDR3 DNA is TGTGCCAGCAGCTTAGATTTAGGGTATAATGAAAAACTGTTTTTT. Translated, it gives CASSLDLGYNEKLFF.

This clonotype was seen only a few times. CDR3 protein: CATGPSGTEDEKLFF. Written as DNA, the CDR3 is TGTGCCACCGGACCCTCCGGGACAGAGGATGAAAAACTGTTTTTT. The V call is TRBV15, the J call TRBJ1-4, with 7 bases lining up with TRBD1. V shed 8 bases, J shed 6 bases, and the junction held 12 bases outside the gene matches. CDR1 and CDR2 from the germline V gene are LNHNV and YYDKDF (reference sequence). The CDR3 spans 15 residues.

The table lists this clonotype with many counts. The chain uses TRBV6-5 and TRBJ2-7; a possible D gene is TRBD1 (5 bases). The CDR3 totals 11 residues. V lost 2 bases and J 6 bases, leaving 5 bases between the germline ends. Germline assignment: CDR1 MNHEY and CDR2 SVGAGI. CDR3 coding DNA: TGTGCCAGCAGTTACAGGGGCGAGCAGTACTTC. This codes for CASSYRGEQYF.

The chain uses TRBV2 and TRBJ2-1; TRBD1 or TRBD2 may be the D gene (5 bases each). CDR3 length: 21 amino acids. Germline V gives CDR1 SNHLY, CDR2 FYNNEI. Trimming cost V 8 bases and J 0 bases, with 32 bases left between them. CDR3 sequence reads: CASDLANTGPPLSSSYNEQFF. CDR3 DNA sequence: TGTGCCAGCGACCTGGCCAACACGGGACCACCACTCTCTAGCTCCTACAATGAGCAGTTCTTC.